This T cell receptor beta chain appears in the sequencing data of a study of T cells in Graves' hyperthyroidism and ophthalmopathy. General study points: Ophthalmopathy was distinguished from stable hyperthyroidism by 13 V-J signatures.

Regions amplified from RNA transcripts were the TCR beta CDR3 regions. First-round RT-PCR targeting the TCR CDR3 was performed with the HTBI primer set. A single record per CDR3 protein comes from TCRdb applying MiXCR to the multiplex PCR reads. The data contain hundreds of thousands of distinct CDR3 sequences, approximately 40% of them singletons. Graves' hyperthyroidism without ophthalmopathy progression within 18 months was termed stable. Uncontrolled infection, other autoimmune disease, pregnancy or lactation barred patients from enrollment. PBMCs were obtained from 10 ml fresh peripheral blood. Remarks on this clonotype: Its specificity is not known.

Germline V gene data show CDR1 as SEHNR and CDR2 as FQNEAQ (reference sequence). This CDR3 has 16 residues. Trimming cost V 5 bases and J 11 bases, with 24 bases left between them. The TCR originated in a woman aged 40 to 55 with Graves' hyperthyroidism. The sample comprised blood. V is TRBV7-9 and J is TRBJ1-4, with D possibly being TRBD1 (6 bases). The CDR3 loop is CASSLLQGTSYGKLFF. As DNA, the CDR3 is TGTGCCAGCAGCCTTCTCCAGGGGACGTCATATGGGAAACTGTTTTTT.